Following are 7 T cell receptor beta chains from one sample sequenced in a study of blood T cells in healthy people across ages. Next came a second PCR, run for 7 to 11 cycles, which used a sample-barcoded 5' primer along with a J-beta primer mix. MiXCR was run by TCRdb on the 5' RACE reads, yielding one entry per CDR3 protein. The sample shows under 1,000,000 distinct CDR3 sequences, about 36% of them seen only once. The sample was blood. The receptors stem from a man aged 18 to 29 in good health.

V usage is TRBV18 and J usage is TRBJ1-5; D might be TRBD1 (5 bases). This CDR3 spans 16 amino acids. Between the trimmed V and J ends, which lost 3 bases and 2 bases, there was a span of 14 bases. The germline CDR1 and CDR2 sequences are KGHSH and LQKENI. In DNA form, the CDR3 reads TGTGCCAGCTCACCGACCTGGGGGGAGGGCAATCAGCCCCAGCATTTT. Residues: CASSPTWGEGNQPQHF.

The rearrangement links TRBV20-1 to TRBJ1-6; a weak D match, TRBD1 (6 bases). CDR3 length: 16 amino acids. Germline CDR1 and CDR2: DFQATT and SNEGSKA (reference sequence). Trimming pared 0 bases from V and 8 bases from J, leaving 17 bases between. The CDR3 region has the DNA TGCAGTGCTAGAGATTATCTCGGGGAGGGGGATTCACCCCTCCACTTT. Protein sequence: CSARDYLGEGDSPLHF.

V is TRBV5-1 and J is TRBJ2-7; 9 bases agree with TRBD1. V gave up 0 bases and J gave up 7 bases; unmatched junction bases: 5. This CDR3 is 14 amino acids long. Germline V gives CDR1 SGHRS, CDR2 YFSETQ. This chain's CDR3 is CASSLGTGEEEQYF. The CDR3 DNA is TGCGCCAGCAGCTTGGGGACAGGGGAAGAAGAGCAGTACTTC.

This clonotype was detected many times. This chain connects TRBV13 to TRBJ2-4, with a tentative D call TRBD1 (6 bases). Trimming removed 5 bases at V and 8 bases at J, with 22 bases between. The CDR3 totals 16 residues. The V gene's germline CDR1 is PRHDT and CDR2 FYEKMQ (reference sequence). Written as DNA, the CDR3 is TGTGCCAGCAGCCCCTTCCTTACGGTCCAGGGGCACATTCAGTACTTC. It translates to CASSPFLTVQGHIQYF.

V is TRBV30 and J is TRBJ1-2; TRBD1 might be the D (5 bases). The CDR3 consists of 14 residues. Germline-derived CDR1 and CDR2 are GTSNPN and SVGIG (reference sequence). V shed 1 base and J shed 4 bases, with 13 bases lying between them. CDR3 protein: CAWSAGTLVYGYTF. The CDR3, as DNA: TGTGCCTGGAGTGCCGGGACCCTGGTCTATGGCTACACCTTC.

The chain uses TRBV20-1 and TRBJ1-1; D is unclear. Per the germline V gene, CDR1 is DFQATT and CDR2 is SNEGSKA (reference sequence). The V end was cut by 3 bases, the J end by 4 bases, with 9 bases between. CDR3 length equals 12 residues. The CDR3 loop is CSASSAGTEAFF. The DNA of the CDR3 is TGCAGTGCTAGCTCAGCGGGCACTGAAGCTTTCTTT.

This clonotype showed up just a few times. CDR3 nucleotide sequence: TGTGCCAGCAGTTTTTCCCGACAGGGTACCTATGGCTACACCTTC. Amino acids: CASSFSRQGTYGYTF. The V call is TRBV12-3 or TRBV12-4, the J call TRBJ1-2; 7 bases fit TRBD1. The CDR3 contains 15 residues. The V segment lost 3 bases and the J segment 4 bases; nucleotides outside the gene matches: 8.